In its sample, the clone carrying this TCR beta chain was seen a few times. Its matching antigen is unknown. A far larger clone is only one base removed, so a read error is likely. Germline CDR1 reads SGHTA; CDR2 reads FQGNSA. V was cut by 3 bases and J by 0 bases, with 0 bases left in between. CDR3 length: 11 residues. This entry comes from a study of Ad26.COV2.S vaccination and SARS-CoV-2 variants. Study overall: Dosing was one shot or two shots 56 days apart. General observations from the study: Participants given vaccine showed non-spike TCR breadth similar to that of placebo recipients. Relative to placebo recipients, vaccine recipients exhibited elevated spike-specific TCR breadth.

TCRdb's copy holds only in-frame clones and misses some; the assay was immunoSEQ multiplex PCR. This sample has fewer than 500,000 clones, with 80% to 95% found just once. Treatment here: roughly 19 received Ad26.COV2.S at low or high dose, single or two shots; a few received placebo; per-sample allocation not given. Sampling was performed 63 days after the first vaccine or placebo injection. Boston supplied an adult donor aged 18-55 years. The chain carries TRBV7-2 and TRBJ2-7; D gene unclear. The source material was peripheral blood, sampled in a trial of Ad26.COV2.S vaccine versus placebo. The TCR sequence derives from a person aged 18-65 years who received the Ad26.COV2.S COVID-19 vaccine or a placebo. CDR3 in amino acids: CASSFSYEQYF. CDR3 in DNA: TGTGCCAGCAGCTTCTCCTACGAGCAGTACTTC. Looking up the rest from reference TRBV7-2 and TRBJ2-7 gives the full variable domain: GAGVSQSPSNKVTEKGKDVELRCDPISGHTALYWYRQSLGQGLEFLIYFQGNSAPDKSGLPSDRFSAERTGGSVSTLTIQRTQQEDSAVYLCASSFSYEQYFGPGTRLTVT.